This T cell receptor (beta chain) was sequenced for a study of shared clonotypes between healthy human individuals. Notes on the study in general: Non-shared clonotypes displayed generation probabilities falling below those of clonotypes present in all four donors.

The CDR3 is 15 residues long. CDR1 SEHNR and CDR2 FQNEAQ come from the germline V gene (reference sequence). Trimming stripped 7 bases from V and 3 bases from J, with 18 bases between. With regard to this clone: The antigen is unknown.

Assay: immunoSEQ multiplex PCR; the TCRdb copy retains only in-frame clones and omits some. The sample has under 1,100,000 clones, around 74% seen once. This clonotype was obtained from a young man in good health. Sequenced: memory CD4+ T cells sorted from blood. Subset indicated: CD45RA-negative fraction. The V gene is TRBV7-9, the J gene TRBJ1-1; tentative D call: TRBD1 (6 bases). The CDR3 nucleotides are TGTGCCAGCACCGATGGGGGCACCGGTTACACTGAAGCTTTCTTT. Translation gives CASTDGGTGYTEAFF.